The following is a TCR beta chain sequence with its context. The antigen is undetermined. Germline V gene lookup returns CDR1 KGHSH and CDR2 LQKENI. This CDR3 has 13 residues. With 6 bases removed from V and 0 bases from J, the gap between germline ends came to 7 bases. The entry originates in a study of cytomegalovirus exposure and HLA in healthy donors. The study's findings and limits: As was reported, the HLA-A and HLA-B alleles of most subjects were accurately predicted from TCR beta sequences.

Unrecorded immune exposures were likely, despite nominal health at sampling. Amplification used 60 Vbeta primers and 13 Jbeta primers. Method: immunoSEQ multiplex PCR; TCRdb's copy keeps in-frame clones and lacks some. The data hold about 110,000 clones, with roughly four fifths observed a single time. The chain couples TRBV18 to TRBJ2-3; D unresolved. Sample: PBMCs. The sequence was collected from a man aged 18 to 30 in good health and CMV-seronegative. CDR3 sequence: CASSPTSTDTQYF. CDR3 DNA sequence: TGTGCCAGCTCCCCTACTAGCACAGATACGCAGTATTTT.